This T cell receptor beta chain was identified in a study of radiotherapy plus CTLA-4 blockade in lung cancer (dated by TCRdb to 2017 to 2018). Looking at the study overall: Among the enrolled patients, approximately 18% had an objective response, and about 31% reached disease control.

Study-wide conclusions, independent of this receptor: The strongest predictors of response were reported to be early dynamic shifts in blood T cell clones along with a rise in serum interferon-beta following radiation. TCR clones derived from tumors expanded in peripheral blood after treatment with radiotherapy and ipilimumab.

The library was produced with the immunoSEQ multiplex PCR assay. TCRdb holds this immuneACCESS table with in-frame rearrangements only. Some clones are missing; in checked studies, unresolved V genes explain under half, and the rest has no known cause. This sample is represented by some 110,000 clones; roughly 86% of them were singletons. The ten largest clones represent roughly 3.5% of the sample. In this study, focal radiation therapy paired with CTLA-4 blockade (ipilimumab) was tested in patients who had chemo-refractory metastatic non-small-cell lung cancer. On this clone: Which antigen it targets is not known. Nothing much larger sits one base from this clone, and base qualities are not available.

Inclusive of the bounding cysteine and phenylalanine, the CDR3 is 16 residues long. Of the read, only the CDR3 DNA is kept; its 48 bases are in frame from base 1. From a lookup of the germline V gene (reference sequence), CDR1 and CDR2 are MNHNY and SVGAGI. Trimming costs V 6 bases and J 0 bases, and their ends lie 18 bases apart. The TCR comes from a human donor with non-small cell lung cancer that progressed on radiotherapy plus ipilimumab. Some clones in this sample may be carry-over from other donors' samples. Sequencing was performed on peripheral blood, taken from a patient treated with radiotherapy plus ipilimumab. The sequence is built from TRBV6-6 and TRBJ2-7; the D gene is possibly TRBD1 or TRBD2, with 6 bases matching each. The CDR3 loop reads CASRGGRQDPSYEQYF. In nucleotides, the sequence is TGTGCCAGCAGGGGGGGTCGACAGGACCCCTCCTACGAGCAGTACTTC.